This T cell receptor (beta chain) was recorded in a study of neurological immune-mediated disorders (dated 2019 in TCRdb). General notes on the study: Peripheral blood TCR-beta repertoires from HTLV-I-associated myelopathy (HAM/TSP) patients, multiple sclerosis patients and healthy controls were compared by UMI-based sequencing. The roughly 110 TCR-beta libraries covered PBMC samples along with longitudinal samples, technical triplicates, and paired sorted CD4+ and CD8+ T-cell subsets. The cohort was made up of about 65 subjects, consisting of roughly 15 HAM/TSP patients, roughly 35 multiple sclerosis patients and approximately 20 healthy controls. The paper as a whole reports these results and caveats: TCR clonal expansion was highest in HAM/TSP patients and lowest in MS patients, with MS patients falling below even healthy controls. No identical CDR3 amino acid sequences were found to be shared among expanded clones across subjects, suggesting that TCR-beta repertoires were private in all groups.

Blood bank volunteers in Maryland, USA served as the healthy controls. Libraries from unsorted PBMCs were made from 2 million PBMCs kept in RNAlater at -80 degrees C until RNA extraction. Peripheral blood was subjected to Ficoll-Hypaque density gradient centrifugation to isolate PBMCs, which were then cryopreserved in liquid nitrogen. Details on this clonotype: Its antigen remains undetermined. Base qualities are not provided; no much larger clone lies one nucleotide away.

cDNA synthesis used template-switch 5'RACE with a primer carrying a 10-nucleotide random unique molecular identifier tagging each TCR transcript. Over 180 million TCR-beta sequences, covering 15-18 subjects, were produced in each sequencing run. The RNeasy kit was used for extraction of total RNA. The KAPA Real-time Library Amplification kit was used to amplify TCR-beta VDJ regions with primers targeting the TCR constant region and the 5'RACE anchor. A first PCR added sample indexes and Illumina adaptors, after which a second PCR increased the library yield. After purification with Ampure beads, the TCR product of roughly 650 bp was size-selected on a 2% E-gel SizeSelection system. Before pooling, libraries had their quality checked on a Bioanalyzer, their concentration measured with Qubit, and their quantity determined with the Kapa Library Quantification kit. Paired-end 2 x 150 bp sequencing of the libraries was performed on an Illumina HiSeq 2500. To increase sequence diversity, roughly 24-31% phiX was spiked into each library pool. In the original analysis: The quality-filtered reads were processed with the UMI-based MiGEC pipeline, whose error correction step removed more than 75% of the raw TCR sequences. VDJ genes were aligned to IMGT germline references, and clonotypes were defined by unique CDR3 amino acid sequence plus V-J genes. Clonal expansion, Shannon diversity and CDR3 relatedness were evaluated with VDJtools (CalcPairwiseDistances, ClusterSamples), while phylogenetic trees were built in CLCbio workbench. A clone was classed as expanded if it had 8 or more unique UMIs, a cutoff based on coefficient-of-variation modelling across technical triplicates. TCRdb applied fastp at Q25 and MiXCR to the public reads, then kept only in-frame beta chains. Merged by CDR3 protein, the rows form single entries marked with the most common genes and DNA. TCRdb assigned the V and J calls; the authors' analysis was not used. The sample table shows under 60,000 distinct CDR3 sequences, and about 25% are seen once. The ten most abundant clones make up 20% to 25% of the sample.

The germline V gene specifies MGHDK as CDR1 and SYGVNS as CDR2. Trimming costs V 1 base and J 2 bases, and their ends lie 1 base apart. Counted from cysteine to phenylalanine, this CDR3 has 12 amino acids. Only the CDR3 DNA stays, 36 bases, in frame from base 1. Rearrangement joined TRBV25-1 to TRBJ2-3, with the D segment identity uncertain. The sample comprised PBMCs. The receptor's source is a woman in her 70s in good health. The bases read TGTGCCAGCAGTGAATTCACAGATACGCAGTATTTT. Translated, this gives CASSEFTDTQYF.